This T cell receptor (beta chain) was recorded in a study of cytomegalovirus exposure and HLA in healthy donors. Both 60 Vbeta primers and 13 Jbeta primers went into the PCR. Using immunoSEQ multiplex PCR, the repertoire was profiled, and TCRdb retains in-frame clones only, with some absent. The sample has 100,000 to 150,000 clones; about 74% are singletons. Study-level results: Available immune exposure information was restricted to CMV serostatus only. From TCR beta sequences, most subjects' HLA-A and HLA-B alleles were reportedly predicted accurately. Researchers catalogued roughly 170 TCR beta chains as cytomegalovirus-associated.

Comment on this clone: The antigen remains unidentified.

V was clipped by 6 bases and J by 8 bases, with 19 bases between them. Germline lookup yields CDR1 SQVTM and CDR2 ANQGSEA. The CDR3 runs 13 residues. The chain is built from TRBV29-1 and TRBJ1-1; no definite D call. Specimen: PBMCs. The receptor comes from a middle-aged man in good health and CMV-seropositive. Here the CDR3 reads CSVQSRLYSEAFF. CDR3 coding DNA: TGCAGCGTCCAGTCGAGACTTTATTCCGAAGCTTTCTTT.